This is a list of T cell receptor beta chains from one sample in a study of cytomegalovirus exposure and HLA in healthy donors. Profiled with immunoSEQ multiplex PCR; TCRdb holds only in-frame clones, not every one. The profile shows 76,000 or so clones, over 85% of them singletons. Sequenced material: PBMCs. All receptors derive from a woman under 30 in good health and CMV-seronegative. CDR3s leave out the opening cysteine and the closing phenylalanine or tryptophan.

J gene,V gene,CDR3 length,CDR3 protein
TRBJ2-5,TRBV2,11,ASSAILSGTQY
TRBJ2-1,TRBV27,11,ASSLFRGGEQF
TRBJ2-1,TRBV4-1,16,ASTRGLAGVSSYNEQF
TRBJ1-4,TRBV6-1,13,ASSESSQGYEKLF
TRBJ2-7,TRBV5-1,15,ASSLATGQGRIYEQY
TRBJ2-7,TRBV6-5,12,ASSSGTGKSKQY
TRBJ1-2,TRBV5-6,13,ASSLVMWRGGGYT
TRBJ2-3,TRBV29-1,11,SVEVPETDTQY
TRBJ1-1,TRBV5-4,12,ASSSLTGGFEAF
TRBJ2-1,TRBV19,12,ASTAGSSYNEQF
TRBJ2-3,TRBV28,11,ASSPGSTDTQY